The 14 T cell receptor beta chains given below trace back to one sample, sequenced in a study of cytomegalovirus exposure and HLA in healthy donors. The PCR used 60 Vbeta and 13 Jbeta primers. Some clones are missing from TCRdb's copy, which holds only in-frame ones; the method was immunoSEQ multiplex PCR. This table has fewer than 250,000 clones, over 60% appearing once. Sequencing was done on a sample of PBMCs. These TCRs come from a male donor in good health and CMV-seronegative.

The chain joins TRBV11-3 to TRBJ1-1; D is undetermined. The CDR3 consists of 13 residues. Germline lookup yields CDR1 SGHNT and CDR2 YENEEA. V was shortened by 4 bases and J by 0 bases, with 6 bases between the two germline ends. The CDR3 loop reads CASSSQMNTEAFF. The CDR3, as DNA: TGTGCCAGCAGCTCGCAGATGAACACTGAAGCTTTCTTT.

This clone has only one observation. CDR3 amino acids: CASSPVAGGLLSPDTQYF. CDR3 bases: TGTGCCAGCTCACCAGTCGCGGGGGGCTTACTCTCCCCAGATACGCAGTATTTT. The chain employs TRBV18 and TRBJ2-3; 8 nucleotides line up with TRBD2. After removal of 2 bases from V and 4 bases from J, the junction contained 14 bases not matched to a gene. Germline CDR1 is KGHSH and CDR2 is LQKENI. The CDR3 has 18 amino acids.

This sequence joins TRBV9 and TRBJ1-4, with D unclear. Trimming left V 4 bases short and J 7 bases short, with 11 bases between. This CDR3 is 13 amino acids long. Germline V gives CDR1 SGDLS, CDR2 YYNGEE. The CDR3 nucleotides are TGTGCCAGCAGCCCCCTAGGAGGTGAAAAACTGTTTTTT. Encoded protein: CASSPLGGEKLFF.

The chain is built from TRBV27 and TRBJ1-2, with 11 positions matching TRBD1. The CDR3 covers 14 residues. The germline V gene has CDR1 MNHEY and CDR2 SMNVEV (reference sequence). Trimming cost V 5 bases and J 8 bases; bases outside gene matches: 7. CDR3 DNA sequence: TGTGCCAGCAGTATAGGACAGGGGGCAGGGGGCTACACCTTC. Its translation is CASSIGQGAGGYTF.

The chain couples TRBV4-3 to TRBJ2-7; 13 bases map to TRBD2. The J segment lost 4 bases and the V segment lost 3 bases, leaving 3 bases of the junction unmatched. From germline, CDR1 is LGHNA and CDR2 YSLEER. The length of the CDR3 is 15 residues. The chain's CDR3 is CASSQGTSGVYEQYF. The CDR3 DNA sequence: TGCGCCAGCAGCCAGGGGACTAGCGGGGTTTACGAGCAGTACTTC.

This clone was picked up a small number of times. V and J are TRBV4-2 and TRBJ2-1; D is undetermined. V lost 0 bases, J lost 0 bases, and 12 bases lay in between. The germline V gene has CDR1 LGHNA and CDR2 YNFKEQ. The CDR3 has 17 residues. Here the CDR3 reads CASSQDLESLSYNEQFF. For the CDR3, the DNA is TGTGCCAGCAGCCAAGATCTGGAGAGCCTCTCCTACAATGAGCAGTTCTTC.

The V and J genes are TRBV7-9 and TRBJ2-2; TRBD1 is a possible D gene (5 bases). V dropped 3 bases and J dropped 2 bases, with 10 bases sitting between them. The CDR3 spans 15 residues. Germline assignment: CDR1 SEHNR and CDR2 FQNEAQ (reference sequence). For the CDR3, the DNA is TGTGCCAGCAGCTTGACAGACACTAACACCGGGGAGCTGTTTTTT. This gives the protein CASSLTDTNTGELFF.

CDR3 bases: TGTGCCAGCAGTTTGGTCCCTTTAGCGGGAGGAAACGGCCATGAGCAGTTCTTC. It translates to CASSLVPLAGGNGHEQFF. This rearrangement joins TRBV27 to TRBJ2-1; 10 nucleotides line up with TRBD2. This CDR3 is 18 amino acids long. V gave up 3 bases and J gave up 8 bases; unmatched junction bases: 16. The germline V gene has CDR1 MNHEY and CDR2 SMNVEV (reference sequence).

The chain uses TRBV28 and TRBJ2-7; 7 nucleotides line up with TRBD2. The CDR3 is 15 residues long. V trimming: 2 bases; J trimming: 4 bases; junction bases outside the gene matches: 8. Germline CDR1 and CDR2: MDHEN and SYDVKM. The CDR3 coding sequence is TGTGCCAGCAGTTTAGGGGGGGGAGGGGTATACGAGCAGTACTTC. It codes for CASSLGGGGVYEQYF.

The chain carries TRBV19 and TRBJ1-2, with 10 nucleotides matching TRBD1. The CDR3 runs to 15 residues. Trimming at V came to 3 bases and at J to 3 bases, leaving 4 bases not matched to a gene. CDR1 is LNHDA, CDR2 SQIVND, per germline (reference sequence). CDR3: CASSIGTGADYGYTF. The CDR3 coding sequence is TGTGCCAGTAGTATCGGGACAGGGGCTGACTATGGCTACACCTTC.

The chain couples TRBV30 to TRBJ2-5; TRBD1 aligns across 10 bases. Matching the DNA end better, TRBJ2-7 makes the J call doubtful. The CDR3 has 14 amino acids. Germline V gene data show CDR1 as GTSNPN and CDR2 as SVGIG (reference sequence). The CDR3 region is CAWSYDRGPYEQYF. Written as DNA, the CDR3 is TGTGCCTGGAGTTACGACAGGGGGCCCTACGAGCAGTACTTC.

This clone has just one count. The rearrangement uses TRBV12-2 and TRBJ1-4; the DNA was not compared with TRBD1, the D call given in the table. TRBV12-2 constitutes a pseudogene. This CDR3 is built from 16 residues. This CDR3 is CASRAVGDRHNEKLFF. CDR3 DNA: TGTGCAAGTCGCGCGGTTGGGGACAGACATAATGAAAAACTGTTTTTT.

The chain uses TRBV6-5 and TRBJ1-4; TRBD1 matches 8 bases. Germline trimming cut 8 bases from V and 8 bases from J; bases unmatched to any gene: 13. This CDR3 has 15 amino acids. Germline V gene lookup returns CDR1 MNHEY and CDR2 SVGAGI. The CDR3, as DNA: TGTGCCAGCGGGGGACCAGGGAGGACAGGGGAAAAACTGTTTTTT. It translates to CASGGPGRTGEKLFF.

In DNA, the CDR3 is TGTGCCAGCAGCAGGACGACAGGGGTCTATGGCTACACCTTC. Translation: CASSRTTGVYGYTF. The chain uses TRBV5-6 and TRBJ1-2; 8 nucleotides line up with TRBD1. The trim removed 4 bases at V and 4 bases at J, leaving 6 bases unmatched. Germline lookup yields CDR1 SGHDT and CDR2 YYEEEE. This CDR3 region has 14 residues.